What follows are 32 T cell receptor beta chains derived from one specimen sequenced in a study of blood T cell repertoires in COVID-19. The assay was immunoSEQ multiplex PCR, and TCRdb's table has in-frame clones only and misses some. This sample has under 250,000 clones, with 80% to 95% found just once. The sample comprised peripheral blood. These receptors were obtained from a man in his 60s with COVID-19, enrolled during active disease.

V usage is TRBV28 and J usage is TRBJ2-7, with 7 bases that match TRBD1. Germline CDR1 is MDHEN and CDR2 is SYDVKM. CDR3 length equals 14 residues. V shed 6 bases, J shed 3 bases, and the junction held 8 bases outside the gene matches. CDR3 residues: CASRMTGIVYEQYF. CDR3 in DNA: TGTGCCAGCAGGATGACAGGGATTGTCTACGAGCAGTACTTC. Looking up the rest from reference TRBV28 and TRBJ2-7 gives the full variable domain: DVKVTQSSRYLVKRTGEKVFLECVQDMDHENMFWYRQDPGLGLRLIYFSYDVKMKEKGDIPEGYSVSREKKERFSLILESASTNQTSMYLCASRMTGIVYEQYFGPGTRLTVT.

The V call is TRBV14, the J call TRBJ1-1, with a weak D call TRBD1 (5 bases). The CDR3 contains 15 residues. V lost 7 bases to trimming and J lost 0 bases, with 15 bases between them. Germline CDR1 SGHDN, CDR2 FVKESK. The CDR3 coding sequence is TGTGCCAGCATGCCGTTTGGGGCTTTGAACACTGAAGCTTTCTTT. Translating gives CASMPFGALNTEAFF.

Regarding this clone: Other DNA sequences within the sample encode an identical CDR3. The V call is TRBV12-3 or TRBV12-4, the J call TRBJ1-5; a possible D gene is TRBD1 (6 bases). Trimming took 2 bases from V and 4 from J, leaving 6 bases between them. There are 13 residues in the CDR3. The CDR3 loop reads CASSLQGNQPQHF. For the CDR3, the DNA is TGTGCCAGCAGTTTACAGGGGAATCAGCCCCAGCATTTT.

The chain joins TRBV3-1 (or the pseudogene TRBV3-2) to TRBJ1-3; 8 nucleotides line up with TRBD1. Looked up from germline, CDR1 is LGHDT and CDR2 is YNNKEL (reference sequence). The CDR3 runs 13 residues. J was trimmed by 1 base and V by 8 bases; bases with no gene match: 1. The CDR3 nucleotides read TGTGCCAGCTGGGACAGGTCTGGAAACACCATATATTTT. It specifies CASWDRSGNTIYF.

This chain joins TRBV24-1 and TRBJ2-1, with 10 bases identical to TRBD2. Trimming removed 7 bases from V and 9 bases from J; junction bases left unmatched: 17. The CDR3 has 17 amino acids. Germline assignment: CDR1 KGHDR and CDR2 SFDVKD. The CDR3 region has the DNA TGTGCCACCAGCCCCTGGGCTAGCGGGGGAGTAGGGGGTGAGCAGTTCTTC. This encodes CATSPWASGGVGGEQFF.

This clone has a single count. This chain links TRBV7-2 with TRBJ2-1, with a tentative D call TRBD2 (5 bases). V was cut by 3 bases and J by 6 bases, with 15 bases left in between. The CDR3 runs 15 residues. The germline V gene has CDR1 SGHTA and CDR2 FQGNSA. For the CDR3, the DNA is TGTGCCAGCAGCTTGCAGGTGGGAGCTGGCAATGAGCAGTTCTTC. This gives the protein CASSLQVGAGNEQFF.

The rearrangement uses TRBV7-3 and TRBJ2-1; perhaps TRBD2 as D (6 bases). The ends were cut back, 4 bases at V and 0 bases at J, with 16 bases in the middle. The CDR3 spans 17 residues. Germline CDR1 reads SGHTA; CDR2 reads FQGTGA. Written as DNA, the CDR3 is TGTGCCAGCAGCTCCTCTGGCGGGGAAGTCTCCTACAATGAGCAGTTCTTC. Encoded protein: CASSSSGGEVSYNEQFF.

This clone was observed once. The gene calls are TRBV19 and TRBJ1-4; 7 bases fit TRBD1. Germline V gene lookup returns CDR1 LNHDA and CDR2 SQIVND (reference sequence). The CDR3 spans 15 residues. The trim removed 10 bases at V and 7 bases at J, leaving 15 bases unmatched. CDR3 region: CATRSKGALGEKLFF. The DNA of the CDR3 is TGTGCCACCCGATCCAAGGGGGCGCTTGGTGAAAAACTGTTTTTT. The full variable domain, completed using reference TRBV19 and TRBJ1-4, is DGGITQSPKYLFRKEGQNVTLSCEQNLNHDAMYWYRQDPGQGLRLIYYSQIVNDFQKGDIAEGYSVSREKKESFPLTVTSAQKNPTAFYLCATRSKGALGEKLFFGSGTQLSVL.

The J gene is TRBJ2-5, the V gene TRBV5-8, with 9 bases fitting TRBD1. This CDR3 spans 14 amino acids. V gave up 1 base and J gave up 9 bases; unmatched junction bases: 7. CDR1 is SGHTS and CDR2 is YDEGEE in the germline V gene. CDR3 residues: CASSLRDRAGPQYF. DNA of the CDR3: TGTGCCAGCAGCTTGCGGGACAGGGCAGGACCCCAGTACTTC.

The chain is built from TRBV30 and TRBJ1-2, with TRBD1 matching over 11 bases. Looked up from germline, CDR1 is GTSNPN and CDR2 is SVGIG (reference sequence). The CDR3 runs 18 residues. Trimming removed 0 bases from V and 5 bases from J; junction bases left unmatched: 14. CDR3 nucleotides: TGTGCCTGGAGTGTAAGAGGACAGGGGGCGAAACTACGGTATGGCTACACCTTC. This gives the protein CAWSVRGQGAKLRYGYTF.

The chain joins TRBV5-4 to TRBJ2-3; 9 nucleotides line up with TRBD2. J lost 0 bases, V lost 2 bases, and 4 bases had no gene match. CDR3 length equals 16 residues. CDR1 is SGHNT and CDR2 is YYREEE in the germline V gene (reference sequence). The CDR3 sequence: CASSFRLAESTDTQYF. Written as DNA, the CDR3 is TGTGCCAGCAGCTTCCGACTAGCGGAGAGCACAGATACGCAGTATTTT.

CDR3 amino acids: CASNPRQGLPVRTEAFF. CDR3 nucleotide sequence: TGTGCCAGCAATCCCCGACAGGGGCTACCGGTGAGGACTGAAGCTTTCTTT. V is TRBV28 and J is TRBJ1-1; TRBD1 matches 8 bases. V gave up 7 bases and J gave up 5 bases; unmatched junction bases: 18. Germline V CDR1 and CDR2: MDHEN, SYDVKM. This CDR3 has 17 amino acids.

This clone was seen once. V is TRBV19 and J is TRBJ2-2, with 10 bases matching TRBD2. The CDR3 has 18 amino acids. Trimming took 3 bases from V and 1 from J; bases not matched to a gene: 8. CDR1 LNHDA and CDR2 SQIVND come from the germline V gene (reference sequence). CDR3 sequence reads: CASSITSGLALNTGELFF. The DNA for the CDR3 is TGTGCCAGTAGTATCACTTCGGGACTAGCGCTGAACACCGGGGAGCTGTTTTTT. The full variable domain, rest sourced from reference TRBV19 and TRBJ2-2, is DGGITQSPKYLFRKEGQNVTLSCEQNLNHDAMYWYRQDPGQGLRLIYYSQIVNDFQKGDIAEGYSVSREKKESFPLTVTSAQKNPTAFYLCASSITSGLALNTGELFFGEGSRLTVL.

This chain connects TRBV11-2 to TRBJ1-6; 9 nucleotides line up with TRBD1. Germline CDR1 SGHAT, CDR2 FQNNGV. Losses at the gene ends were 4 bases for V and 9 bases for J; bases not matched to a gene: 7. There are 15 residues in the CDR3. The CDR3 spells CASSSYTGGPSPLHF. DNA for the CDR3: TGTGCCAGCAGCTCCTACACAGGGGGCCCTTCACCCCTCCACTTT.

J is TRBJ2-7 and V is TRBV27; 9 positions agree with TRBD1. The CDR3 spans 17 residues. Germline loops: CDR1 MNHEY, CDR2 SMNVEV (reference sequence). The DNA of the CDR3 is TGTGGCCCCCCGACCACCGATACCGACAGGGGGGTATGCGAGCAGTACTTC. Protein: CGPPTTDTDRGVCEQYF.

This chain joins TRBV30 and TRBJ2-7; perhaps TRBD2 as D (6 bases). This CDR3 has 17 amino acids. Germline CDR1 is GTSNPN and CDR2 is SVGIG (reference sequence). V lost 0 bases to trimming and J lost 4 bases, with 22 bases between them. The CDR3 region has the DNA TGTGCCTGGAGTGTAAACGGCTTTAGCGGACGGGGATACGAGCAGTACTTC. This sequence encodes CAWSVNGFSGRGYEQYF.

The chain joins TRBV19 to TRBJ1-1, with 11 bases fitting TRBD1. The CDR3 sequence is 18 residues long. V was clipped by 10 bases and J by 1 base; unmatched bases: 17. Germline V gene lookup returns CDR1 LNHDA and CDR2 SQIVND (reference sequence). The CDR3: CATRQDRGLLVGNTEAFF. As DNA, the CDR3 is TGTGCCACACGCCAGGACAGGGGGCTACTGGTGGGGAACACTGAAGCTTTCTTT.

This chain uses TRBV9 with TRBJ2-1, with D perhaps matching TRBD1 (6 bases). Germline CDR1 is SGDLS and CDR2 is YYNGEE. The V and J ends lost 0 bases and 6 bases respectively, with 10 bases between them. The CDR3 is made up of 14 amino acids. CDR3 in DNA: TGTGCCAGCAGCGTAGATTTGGGGGCCAATGAGCAGTTCTTC. It translates to CASSVDLGANEQFF.

The chain links TRBV30 to TRBJ1-5; possibly TRBD1 for D (6 bases). V lost 4 bases and J 3 bases, leaving 16 bases between the germline ends. The CDR3 loop spans 15 amino acids. Per germline, CDR1 GTSNPN and CDR2 SVGIG (reference sequence). The CDR3 sequence: CAWNLGAMINQPQHF. In nucleotides, the CDR3 is TGTGCCTGGAACTTGGGGGCCATGATCAATCAGCCCCAGCATTTT.

V gene TRBV19 combines with J gene TRBJ1-5, with 7 bases identical to TRBD1. Germline V gives CDR1 LNHDA, CDR2 SQIVND (reference sequence). Trimming took 4 bases from V and 0 from J; bases not matched to a gene: 12. CDR3 size: 18 residues. CDR3 protein: CASSRSLGQVDSNQPQHF. CDR3 nucleotides: TGTGCCAGTAGTAGATCACTAGGACAGGTTGATAGCAATCAGCCCCAGCATTTT.

The chain couples TRBV30 to TRBJ2-3; TRBD2 might be the D (6 bases). V lost 5 bases and J 6 bases, leaving 9 bases between the germline ends. CDR3 size: 11 residues. Germline lookup yields CDR1 GTSNPN and CDR2 SVGIG (reference sequence). CDR3 in amino acids: CAWGTLDTQYF. The CDR3 DNA follows: TGTGCCTGGGGGACTTTGGATACGCAGTATTTT.

The rearrangement joins TRBV5-1 to TRBJ1-2; D is unresolved. V was cut by 4 bases and J by 8 bases, with 18 bases left in between. This CDR3 comprises 14 residues. Germline V gene data show CDR1 as SGHRS and CDR2 as YFSETQ. For the CDR3, the DNA is TGCGCCAGCAGCACCCCTGCAGGCCTCGAGGGCTACACCTTC. Translating it yields CASSTPAGLEGYTF.

The CDR3 coding sequence is TGTGCCAGCAGTTTACAGGGGGCGATCCCTGGAAACACCATATATTTT. Protein sequence: CASSLQGAIPGNTIYF. V gene TRBV28 combines with J gene TRBJ1-3; TRBD1 aligns across 8 bases. Germline values: CDR1 MDHEN, CDR2 SYDVKM. The CDR3 spans 16 residues. After removal of 2 bases from V and 2 bases from J, the junction contained 5 bases not matched to a gene.

The chain uses TRBV5-6 and TRBJ2-5; 8 nucleotides match TRBD2. Trimming cost V 3 bases and J 5 bases; bases outside gene matches: 15. The CDR3 length is 17 residues. Germline loops: CDR1 SGHDT, CDR2 YYEEEE. For the CDR3, the DNA is TGTGCCAGCAGCTCTATCCAGGGAGTTGGCGGGAGGGAGACCCAGTACTTC. This sequence encodes CASSSIQGVGGRETQYF.

Of note for this clone: Other DNA sequences in the same sample also yield this CDR3. The V and J genes are TRBV3-1 (or the pseudogene TRBV3-2) and TRBJ2-2, with unresolved D. CDR3 length: 13 residues. The V gene lost 4 bases and the J gene lost 6 bases, with 9 bases spanning the gap. The germline V gene encodes CDR1 LGHDT and CDR2 YNNKEL (reference sequence). The CDR3 nucleotides are TGTGCCAGCAGCCTTTCTGGAGCCGGGGAGCTGTTTTTT. Its protein is CASSLSGAGELFF.

The chain has TRBV6-5 and TRBJ1-3; 9 positions agree with TRBD1. CDR3 length: 14 amino acids. From germline, CDR1 is MNHEY and CDR2 SVGAGI. V lost 7 bases, J lost 3 bases, and 4 bases stayed unmatched. CDR3 amino acids: CASNRQGGGNTIYF. CDR3 sequence (DNA): TGTGCCAGCAATAGACAGGGGGGTGGAAACACCATATATTTT.

V and J are TRBV5-8 and TRBJ2-1; D is perhaps TRBD2 (6 bases). The V gene lost 4 bases and the J gene lost 9 bases, with 17 bases spanning the gap. Germline CDR1 reads SGHTS; CDR2 reads YDEGEE. The CDR3 is 14 residues long. Written as DNA, the CDR3 is TGTGCCAGCAGCGTCGGGGCTAGCGCCTCTGAGCAGTTCTTC. It is translated as CASSVGASASEQFF.

The rearrangement uses TRBV6-5 and TRBJ1-6; the D gene is possibly TRBD1 (5 bases). The ends were cut back, 4 bases at V and 6 bases at J, with 10 bases in the middle. The CDR3 is 14 residues long. Germline CDR1 MNHEY, CDR2 SVGAGI. This CDR3 reads CASSWDGSNSPLHF. CDR3 coding DNA: TGTGCCAGCAGTTGGGACGGGAGTAATTCACCCCTCCACTTT.

The rearrangement uses TRBV11-2 and TRBJ2-3; 14 bases agree with TRBD2. Germline CDR1 reads SGHAT; CDR2 reads FQNNGV. Trimming cost V 3 bases and J 3 bases; bases outside gene matches: 5. This CDR3 contains 17 residues. CDR3: CASSLGLAGAGTDTQYF. DNA for the CDR3: TGTGCCAGCAGCTTGGGACTAGCGGGAGCGGGGACAGATACGCAGTATTTT.

This clone was found a few times. The CDR3 region has the DNA TGTGCCAGCAGCGCGCCGGGACTAGCAGGCACCGGGGAGCTGTTTTTT. As protein: CASSAPGLAGTGELFF. The chain recombines TRBV7-2 with TRBJ2-2; 9 nucleotides match TRBD2. This CDR3 is 16 amino acids long. V shed 5 bases and J 4 bases; nucleotides not matched to a gene: 8. CDR1 is SGHTA and CDR2 is FQGNSA in the germline V gene.

The sample holds one count of this clone. The rearrangement joins TRBV2 to TRBJ2-3, with a weak D call TRBD1 (7 bases). Germline CDR1 SNHLY, CDR2 FYNNEI. The CDR3 is 13 amino acids. Trimming left V 7 bases short and J 8 bases short, with 16 bases between. The CDR3 nucleotides are TGTGCCAGCATGGCAGGGGGGCTAGTTACGCAGTATTTT. It specifies CASMAGGLVTQYF.

The genes are TRBV19 and TRBJ1-5; 7 positions match TRBD1. This CDR3 is built from 14 residues. Germline CDR1 reads LNHDA; CDR2 reads SQIVND (reference sequence). The junction had 8 bases not matched to a gene; V was cut back by 5 bases and J by 7 bases. CDR3 residues: CASSSTGVGQPQHF. The CDR3 nucleotides are TGTGCCAGTAGTTCCACAGGGGTTGGGCAGCCCCAGCATTTT.